The 23 T cell receptor beta chains listed next were all sequenced from one sample in a study of blood T cell repertoires in COVID-19. The table came from immunoSEQ multiplex PCR; TCRdb's copy has only in-frame clones and leaves some out. Counted here are tens of thousands of clones, 79% occurring once; the ten biggest clones make up about 10%. The sequenced sample consisted of peripheral blood. Source of these receptors: a man aged 65-85 years with acute or convalescent COVID-19.

CDR3: CASSLYADSGEAFF. The CDR3 DNA sequence: TGTGCCAGCAGTTTATACGCGGATTCAGGGGAAGCTTTCTTT. V and J are TRBV27 and TRBJ1-1, with D maybe TRBD1 (5 bases). CDR1 is MNHEY, CDR2 SMNVEV, per germline (reference sequence). CDR3 length equals 14 residues. V was trimmed by 1 base and J by 8 bases, leaving 14 bases between them.

This clone was picked up one time. The chain recombines TRBV3-1 (or the pseudogene TRBV3-2) with TRBJ2-3; TRBD2 agrees at 8 bases. CDR1 LGHDT and CDR2 YNNKEL come from the germline V gene (reference sequence). The CDR3 spans 14 residues. V shed 8 bases, J shed 2 bases, and the junction held 6 bases outside the gene matches. The CDR3 is CASGRGAHTDTQYF. The CDR3 DNA reads TGTGCCAGCGGGCGGGGGGCACACACAGATACGCAGTATTTT.

The rearrangement uses TRBV27 and TRBJ2-5; no clear D gene. Germline V gives CDR1 MNHEY, CDR2 SMNVEV (reference sequence). The CDR3 has 11 residues. V lost 2 bases and J lost 5, with 3 bases in between. The CDR3 bases are TGTGCCAGCAGTTTAAGCGAGACCCAGTACTTC. Residues: CASSLSETQYF.

The rearrangement links TRBV19 to TRBJ2-1; D might be TRBD1 (7 bases). V lost 7 bases and J 7 bases, leaving 17 bases between the germline ends. CDR1 and CDR2 from the germline V gene are LNHDA and SQIVND (reference sequence). The CDR3 has 14 residues. CDR3 sequence: CASNRGTVQNEQFF. In DNA form, the CDR3 reads TGTGCCAGTAACCGCGGGACAGTACAGAATGAGCAGTTCTTC.

The chain combines TRBV19 with TRBJ1-4; a weak D match, TRBD1 (5 bases). The length of the CDR3 is 14 residues. Germline CDR1 and CDR2: LNHDA and SQIVND (reference sequence). Trimming stripped 3 bases from V and 7 bases from J, with 12 bases between. The CDR3 reads CASSMRTRSEKLFF. The CDR3 coding sequence is TGTGCCAGTAGTATGAGGACACGGAGTGAAAAACTGTTTTTT.

The chain links TRBV18 to TRBJ2-7; the D gene is possibly TRBD1 (5 bases). V gave up 6 bases and J gave up 6 bases, with 15 bases separating them. CDR1 and CDR2 from the germline V gene are KGHSH and LQKENI. The CDR3 sequence is 13 residues long. CDR3 coding DNA: TGTGCCAGCTCCCAGGGTAGGGTTACCGAGCAGTACTTC. Protein product: CASSQGRVTEQYF. The variable domain in full, with the rest retrieved from reference TRBV18 and TRBJ2-7, is NAGVMQNPRHLVRRRGQEARLRCSPMKGHSHVYWYRQLPEEGLKFMVYLQKENIIDESGMPKERFSAEFPKEGPSILRIQQVVRGDSAAYFCASSQGRVTEQYFGPGTRLTVT.

V and J are TRBV5-1 and TRBJ1-2; TRBD1 matches 7 bases. Germline values: CDR1 SGHRS, CDR2 YFSETQ. The CDR3 is made up of 14 amino acids. Trimming removed 7 bases from V and 4 bases from J; junction bases left unmatched: 10. The chain's CDR3 is CASRIRDSTYGYTF. DNA for the CDR3: TGCGCCAGCCGCATCCGGGACAGCACCTATGGCTACACCTTC.

J is TRBJ2-3 and V is TRBV2; 9 nucleotides line up with TRBD2. This CDR3 contains 15 residues. The germline V gene has CDR1 SNHLY and CDR2 FYNNEI. The ends lost 7 bases at V and 4 bases at J; junction bases unmatched: 9. The chain's CDR3 is CASMDGGGASDTQYF. The CDR3 bases are TGTGCCAGCATGGATGGCGGGGGGGCCTCAGATACGCAGTATTTT.

V usage is TRBV5-4 and J usage is TRBJ2-3; D gene ambiguous. Trimming removed 4 bases at V and 6 bases at J, with 9 bases between. Germline V gene data show CDR1 as SGHNT and CDR2 as YYREEE (reference sequence). This CDR3 comprises 12 residues. This CDR3 is CASSDHMDTQYF. CDR3 nucleotide sequence: TGTGCCAGCAGCGATCACATGGATACGCAGTATTTT.

On this clone itself: The sample carries other DNA sequences with the same CDR3. The rearrangement links TRBV6-6 to TRBJ1-6; 7 positions agree with TRBD1. Germline values: CDR1 MNHNY, CDR2 SVGAGI (reference sequence). This CDR3 is 13 amino acids long. Unmatched junction bases numbered 2, after V lost 4 bases and J lost 8 bases. The CDR3 DNA is TGTGCCAGCAGTTCAGGGGGACATTCACCCCTCCACTTT. As protein: CASSSGGHSPLHF.

This clone was recorded a few times. V and J are TRBV5-1 and TRBJ1-4; the match to TRBD1 covers 11 bases. The CDR3 runs 16 residues. V was clipped by 2 bases and J by 6 bases; unmatched bases: 6. The germline CDR1 and CDR2 sequences are SGHRS and YFSETQ. The CDR3 DNA sequence: TGCGCCAGCAGCTTCTCCCCGGGACAGGGGGATGAAAAACTGTTTTTT. It codes for CASSFSPGQGDEKLFF. Full variable domain (remainder filled in from reference TRBV5-1 and TRBJ1-4): KAGVTQTPRYLIKTRGQQVTLSCSPISGHRSVSWYQQTPGQGLQFLFEYFSETQRNKGNFPGRFSGRQFSNSRSEMNVSTLELGDSALYLCASSFSPGQGDEKLFFGSGTQLSVL.

The chain joins TRBV30 to TRBJ1-3, with D hard to call. CDR3 size: 14 residues. Germline V gives CDR1 GTSNPN, CDR2 SVGIG (reference sequence). V gave up 2 bases and J gave up 2 bases, with 10 bases separating them. CDR3 amino acids: CAWSLGGTGNTIYF. As DNA, the CDR3 is TGTGCCTGGAGTTTAGGAGGGACTGGAAACACCATATATTTT.

The CDR3 DNA reads as TGTGCCAGTAGTATAGTTATTCACACCGGGGAGCTGTTTTTT. This sequence encodes CASSIVIHTGELFF. This chain links TRBV19 with TRBJ2-2; D unresolved. Trimming removed 1 base from V and 3 bases from J, with 6 bases in between. The CDR3 runs 14 residues. Germline CDR1 is LNHDA and CDR2 is SQIVND (reference sequence). The entire variable domain, with the rest obtained from reference TRBV19 and TRBJ2-2, is as follows: DGGITQSPKYLFRKEGQNVTLSCEQNLNHDAMYWYRQDPGQGLRLIYYSQIVNDFQKGDIAEGYSVSREKKESFPLTVTSAQKNPTAFYLCASSIVIHTGELFFGEGSRLTVL.

The rearrangement uses TRBV7-9 and TRBJ2-3, with D hard to call. Trimming pared 5 bases from V and 6 bases from J, leaving 9 bases between. The CDR3 consists of 12 residues. Per germline, CDR1 SEHNR and CDR2 FQNEAQ (reference sequence). The CDR3 DNA reads TGTGCCAGCAGCCTACGCATCGATACGCAGTATTTT. Its translation is CASSLRIDTQYF. The whole variable domain, remainder taken from reference TRBV7-9 and TRBJ2-3, is DTGVSQNPRHKITKRGQNVTFRCDPISEHNRLYWYRQTLGQGPEFLTYFQNEAQLEKSRLLSDRFSAERPKGSFSTLEIQRTEQGDSAMYLCASSLRIDTQYFGPGTRLTVL.

This clone was seen just once. This chain uses TRBV10-3 with TRBJ1-1; D might be TRBD1 (6 bases). The CDR3 runs 14 residues. The germline gives CDR1 ENHRY, CDR2 SYGVKD. V lost 6 bases to trimming and J lost 3 bases, with 14 bases between them. This chain's CDR3 is CAISPTGEDTEAFF. The DNA for the CDR3 is TGTGCCATCAGCCCGACAGGCGAAGACACTGAAGCTTTCTTT.

This clone was seen only a few times. The chain has TRBV7-9 and TRBJ2-1; 9 nucleotides match TRBD1. With V trimmed by 5 bases and J by 7 bases, 12 bases remained unmatched. CDR3 size: 16 residues. In germline, CDR1 is SEHNR, CDR2 FQNEAQ (reference sequence). The CDR3 DNA follows: TGTGCCAGCAGCGCGGGACAGGGAATACATGGGAATGAGCAGTTCTTC. Its protein is CASSAGQGIHGNEQFF.

This clone was seen a single time. The J gene is TRBJ1-2, the V gene TRBV6-5; D is possibly TRBD1 (6 bases). V lost 5 bases and J 8 bases, leaving 9 bases between the germline ends. The CDR3 has 11 amino acids. Germline V gene data show CDR1 as MNHEY and CDR2 as SVGAGI. CDR3 region: CASSRQDGYTF. DNA of the CDR3: TGTGCCAGCAGTAGACAGGACGGCTACACCTTC.

The V gene is TRBV6-5, the J gene TRBJ2-2; perhaps TRBD2 as D (6 bases). Trimming pared 6 bases from V and 0 bases from J, leaving 11 bases between. This CDR3 has 15 residues. The germline CDR1 and CDR2 sequences are MNHEY and SVGAGI. The CDR3 is CASRGGAANTGELFF. In nucleotides, the CDR3 is TGTGCCAGCAGAGGAGGGGCGGCGAACACCGGGGAGCTGTTTTTT.

V and J are TRBV5-1 and TRBJ2-6, with D maybe TRBD1 (6 bases). The CDR3 contains 15 residues. V was clipped by 2 bases and J by 2 bases, with 8 bases between them. The germline gives CDR1 SGHRS, CDR2 YFSETQ. CDR3 sequence: CASSLQGTGANVLTF. For the CDR3, the DNA is TGCGCCAGCAGCTTACAGGGAACTGGGGCCAACGTCCTGACTTTC.

This clone appeared once. V gene TRBV5-1 combines with J gene TRBJ2-3; 7 nucleotides line up with TRBD1. CDR1 and CDR2 from the germline V gene are SGHRS and YFSETQ. V lost 1 base, J lost 0 bases, and 14 bases stayed unmatched. The CDR3 sequence is 19 residues long. CDR3: CASSLYRDRRFASTDTQYF. The CDR3 nucleotides are TGCGCCAGCAGCTTGTATCGGGACAGACGATTTGCTAGCACAGATACGCAGTATTTT.

The rearrangement uses TRBV7-6 and TRBJ2-1; D is possibly TRBD1 (5 bases). Trimming left V 5 bases short and J 6 bases short, with 17 bases between. The CDR3 is 15 amino acids. Per the germline V gene, CDR1 is SGHVS and CDR2 is FNYEAQ. The CDR3 here is CASSLRSLGLNEQFF. The CDR3 DNA follows: TGTGCCAGCAGCCTCAGGAGTCTGGGGCTCAATGAGCAGTTCTTC.

The CDR3 DNA follows: TGTGCCAGCAGCTTAGATTTACGCCCAGGCAATGAGCAGTTCTTC. Translating it yields CASSLDLRPGNEQFF. The chain carries TRBV7-7 and TRBJ2-1; D is uncertain. V lost 1 base to trimming and J lost 6 bases, with 13 bases between them. The CDR3 runs 15 residues. Germline V gene lookup returns CDR1 SSHAT and CDR2 FNYEAQ (reference sequence).

The V call is TRBV11-2, the J call TRBJ2-1, with 9 bases aligning to TRBD2. Germline V gene lookup returns CDR1 SGHAT and CDR2 FQNNGV. This CDR3 is built from 15 residues. Trimming at V came to 1 base and at J to 6 bases, leaving 4 bases not matched to a gene. In DNA form, the CDR3 reads TGTGCCAGCAGCTTAGGGCTAGCGGGGACCAATGAGCAGTTCTTC. This sequence encodes CASSLGLAGTNEQFF.